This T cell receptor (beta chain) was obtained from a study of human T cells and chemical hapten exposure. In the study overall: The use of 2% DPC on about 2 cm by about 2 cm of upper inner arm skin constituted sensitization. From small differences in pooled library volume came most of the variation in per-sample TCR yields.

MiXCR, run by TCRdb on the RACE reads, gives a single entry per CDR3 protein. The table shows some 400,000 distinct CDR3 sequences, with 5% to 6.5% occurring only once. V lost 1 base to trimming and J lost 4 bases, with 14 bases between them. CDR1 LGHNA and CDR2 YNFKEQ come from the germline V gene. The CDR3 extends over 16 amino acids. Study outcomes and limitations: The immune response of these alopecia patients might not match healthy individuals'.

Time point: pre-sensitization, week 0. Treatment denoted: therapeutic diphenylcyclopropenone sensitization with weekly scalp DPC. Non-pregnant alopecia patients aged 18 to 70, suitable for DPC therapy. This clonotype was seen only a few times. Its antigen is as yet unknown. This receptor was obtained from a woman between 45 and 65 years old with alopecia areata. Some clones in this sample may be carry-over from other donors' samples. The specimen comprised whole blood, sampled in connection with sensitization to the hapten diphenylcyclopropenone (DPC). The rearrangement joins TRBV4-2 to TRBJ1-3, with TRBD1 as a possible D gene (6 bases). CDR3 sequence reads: CASSQALGGQGNTIYF. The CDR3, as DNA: TGTGCCAGCAGCCAAGCCCTTGGGGGGCAAGGAAACACCATATATTTT.